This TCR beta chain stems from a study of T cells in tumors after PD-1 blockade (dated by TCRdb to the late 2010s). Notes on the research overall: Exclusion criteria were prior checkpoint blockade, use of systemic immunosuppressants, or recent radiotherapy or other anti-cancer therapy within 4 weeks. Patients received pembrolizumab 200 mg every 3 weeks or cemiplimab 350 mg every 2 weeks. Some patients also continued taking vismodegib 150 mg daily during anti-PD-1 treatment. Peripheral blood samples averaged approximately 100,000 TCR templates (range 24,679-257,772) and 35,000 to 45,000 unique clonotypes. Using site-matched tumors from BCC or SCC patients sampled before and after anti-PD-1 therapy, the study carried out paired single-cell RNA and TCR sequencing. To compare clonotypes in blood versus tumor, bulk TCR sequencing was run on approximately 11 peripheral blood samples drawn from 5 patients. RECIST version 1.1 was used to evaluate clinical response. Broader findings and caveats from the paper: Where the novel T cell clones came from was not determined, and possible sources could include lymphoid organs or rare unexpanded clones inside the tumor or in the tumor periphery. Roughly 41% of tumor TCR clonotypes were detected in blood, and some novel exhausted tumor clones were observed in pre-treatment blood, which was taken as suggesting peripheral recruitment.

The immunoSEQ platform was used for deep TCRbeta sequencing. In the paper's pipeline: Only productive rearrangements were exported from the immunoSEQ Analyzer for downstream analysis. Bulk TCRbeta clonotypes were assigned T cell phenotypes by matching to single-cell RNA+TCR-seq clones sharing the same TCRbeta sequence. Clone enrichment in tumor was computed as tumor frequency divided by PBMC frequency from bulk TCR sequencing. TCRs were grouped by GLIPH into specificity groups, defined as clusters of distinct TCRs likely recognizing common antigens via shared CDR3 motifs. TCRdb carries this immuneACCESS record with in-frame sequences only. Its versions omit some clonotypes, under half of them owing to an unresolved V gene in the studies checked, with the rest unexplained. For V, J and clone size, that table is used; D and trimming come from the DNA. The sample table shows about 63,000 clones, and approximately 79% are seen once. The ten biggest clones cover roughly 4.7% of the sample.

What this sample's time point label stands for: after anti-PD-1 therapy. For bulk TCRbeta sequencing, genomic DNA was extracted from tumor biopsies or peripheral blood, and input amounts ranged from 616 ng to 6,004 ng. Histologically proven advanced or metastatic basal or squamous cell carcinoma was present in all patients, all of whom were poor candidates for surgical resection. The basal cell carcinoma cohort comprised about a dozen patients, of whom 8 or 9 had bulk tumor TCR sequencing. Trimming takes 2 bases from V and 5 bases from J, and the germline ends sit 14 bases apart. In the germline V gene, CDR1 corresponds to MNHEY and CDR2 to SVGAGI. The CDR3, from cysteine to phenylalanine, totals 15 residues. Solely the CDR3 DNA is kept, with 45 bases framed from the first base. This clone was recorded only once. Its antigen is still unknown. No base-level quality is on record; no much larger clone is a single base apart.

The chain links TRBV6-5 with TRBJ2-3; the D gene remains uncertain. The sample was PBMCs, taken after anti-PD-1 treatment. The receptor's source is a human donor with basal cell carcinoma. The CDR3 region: CASSYQPTPGDTQYF. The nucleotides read TGTGCCAGCAGTTACCAACCTACGCCCGGAGATACGCAGTATTTT.